These 2 T cell receptor beta chains share one sample of origin, sequenced in a study of T cell responses to AZD1222 COVID-19 vaccine (dated by TCRdb to the early 2020s). The sample's time point label is to be understood as: about 28 days (+/-7) after the second vaccine dose. The library relied on the immunoSEQ multiplex PCR assay. TCRdb's version of the immuneACCESS table is confined to in-frame rearrangements and falls short of the full clone set. An unresolved V gene accounts for under half of the shortfall where checked; the remainder is of unknown origin. The sample records 75,000 to 85,000 clones, around nine tenths of which are singletons. Roughly 11% of the sample belongs to the ten largest clones. Here the sequenced sample was peripheral blood, taken 28 days after the second AZD1222 dose. Source of these receptors: an adult who received the AZD1222 COVID-19 vaccine.

The chain is built from TRBV4-3 and TRBJ2-5; tentatively, D is TRBD2 (5 bases). Germline values: CDR1 LGHNA, CDR2 YSLEER. V lost 2 bases and J lost 0, with 13 bases in between. The CDR3 has 16 amino acids. CDR3 amino acids: CASSQRAGGNQETQYF. As DNA, the CDR3 is TGCGCCAGCAGCCAAAGGGCGGGTGGGAACCAAGAGACCCAGTACTTC.

The gene calls are TRBV28 and TRBJ1-4; D call uncertain. Germline CDR1 is MDHEN and CDR2 is SYDVKM. The V gene lost 2 bases and the J gene lost 0 bases, with 13 bases spanning the gap. The CDR3 spans 17 residues. The CDR3 loop is CASSLPLSTATNEKLFF. CDR3 DNA: TGTGCCAGCAGTTTACCTCTGAGCACAGCAACTAATGAAAAACTGTTTTTT.